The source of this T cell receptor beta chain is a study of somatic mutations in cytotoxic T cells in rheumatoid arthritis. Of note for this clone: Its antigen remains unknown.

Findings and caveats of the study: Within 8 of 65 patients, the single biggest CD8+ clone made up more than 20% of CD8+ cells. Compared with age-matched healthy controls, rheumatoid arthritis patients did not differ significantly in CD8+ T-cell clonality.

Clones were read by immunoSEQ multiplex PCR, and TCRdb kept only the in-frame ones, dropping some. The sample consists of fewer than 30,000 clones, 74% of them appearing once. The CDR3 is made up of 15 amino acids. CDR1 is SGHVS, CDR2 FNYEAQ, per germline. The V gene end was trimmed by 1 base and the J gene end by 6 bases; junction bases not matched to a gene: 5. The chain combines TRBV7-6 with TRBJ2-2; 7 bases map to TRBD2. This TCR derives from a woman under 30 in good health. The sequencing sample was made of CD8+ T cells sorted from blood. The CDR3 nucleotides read TGTGCCAGCAGCTTAGGCCAGGGAGGGCCCGGGGAGCTGTTTTTT. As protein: CASSLGQGGPGELFF.